This TCR beta chain derives from a study of blood T cell repertoires in COVID-19. The method was immunoSEQ multiplex PCR; TCRdb's version includes in-frame clones alone and lacks a portion of them. This sample carries about 320,000 clones, approximately 84% of them seen once, and the ten largest clones take 8.5% to 12%. Donors in Cohort 3 who had recovered were those with two negative PCRs, healthcare professional clearance, or resolution of their symptoms. Unmatched junction bases numbered 3, after V lost 8 bases and J lost 3 bases. The CDR3 is 13 amino acids. In germline, CDR1 is ENHRY, CDR2 SYGVKD.

Material: PBMCs or T cells enriched from blood (not recorded which). The source is a young woman who had recovered from COVID-19. The chain joins TRBV10-3 to TRBJ1-1, with 10 bases aligning to TRBD1. This CDR3 is CAIGDRGDTEAFF. The CDR3 DNA sequence: TGTGCCATCGGGGACAGGGGCGACACTGAAGCTTTCTTT.